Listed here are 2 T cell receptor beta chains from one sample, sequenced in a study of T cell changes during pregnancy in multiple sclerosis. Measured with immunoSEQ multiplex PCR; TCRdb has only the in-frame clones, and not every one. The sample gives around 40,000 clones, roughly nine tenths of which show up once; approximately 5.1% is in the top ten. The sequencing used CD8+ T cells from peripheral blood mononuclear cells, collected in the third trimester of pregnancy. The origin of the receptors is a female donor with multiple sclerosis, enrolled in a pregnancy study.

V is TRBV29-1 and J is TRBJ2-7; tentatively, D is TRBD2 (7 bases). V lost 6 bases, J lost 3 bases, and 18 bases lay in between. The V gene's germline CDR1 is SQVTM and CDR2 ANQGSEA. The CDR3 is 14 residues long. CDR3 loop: CSVEKGGGLYEQYF. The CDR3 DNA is TGCAGCGTGGAAAAAGGGGGGGGACTCTACGAGCAGTACTTC.

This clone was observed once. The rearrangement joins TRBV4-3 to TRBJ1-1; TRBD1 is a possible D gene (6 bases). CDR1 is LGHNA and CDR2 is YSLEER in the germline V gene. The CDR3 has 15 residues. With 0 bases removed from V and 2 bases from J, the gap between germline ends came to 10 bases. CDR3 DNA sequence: TGCGCCAGCAGCCAAGATAGGACAGCCAACACTGAAGCTTTCTTT. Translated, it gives CASSQDRTANTEAFF.